This T cell receptor beta chain was sequenced during a study of T cells in women clearing cervical HPV infection. Germline lookup yields CDR1 SNHLY and CDR2 FYNNEI. Deletions cut 1 base from V and 6 bases from J, with 18 bases between. This CDR3 comprises 16 residues. Average input was approximately 1,200 ng genomic DNA for immunoSEQ TCR beta CDR3 amplification. Measured with immunoSEQ multiplex PCR; TCRdb has only the in-frame clones, and not every one. The table for this sample gives 9,500 to 15,000 clones. A remark on this clone: Read sequence stops 3 residues before the CDR3 end, and the germline J gene provides the missing end.

Sequenced: blood buffy coat. The chain joins TRBV2 to TRBJ1-1; D may be TRBD1 (5 bases). This receptor was taken from a woman aged 18 to 69 with a cervical HPV16 infection that either progressed to CIN3+ or cleared (not recorded which). CDR3 sequence: CASSEERVNKGSEAFF. CDR3 DNA, as far as it was read: TGTGCCAGCAGTGAAGAAAGGGTGAACAAGGGGTCTGAA.